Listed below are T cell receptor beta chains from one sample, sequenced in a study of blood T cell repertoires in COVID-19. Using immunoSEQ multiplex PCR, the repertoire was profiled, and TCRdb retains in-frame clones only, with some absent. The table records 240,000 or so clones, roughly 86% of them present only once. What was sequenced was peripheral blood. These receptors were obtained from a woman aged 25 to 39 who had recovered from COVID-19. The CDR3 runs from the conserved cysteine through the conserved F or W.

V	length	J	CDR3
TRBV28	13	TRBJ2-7	CASRRGQGALRYF
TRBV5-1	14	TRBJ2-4	CASSLSSSINIQYF
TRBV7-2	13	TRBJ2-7	CASSTWDQGEQYF
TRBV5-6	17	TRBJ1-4	CASSRGSGGALNEKLFF
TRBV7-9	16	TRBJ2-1	CASTWIVWGEYNEQFF
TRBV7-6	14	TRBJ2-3	CASSLAGWADTQYF
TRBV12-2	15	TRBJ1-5	CASRSQGGAGQPQHF
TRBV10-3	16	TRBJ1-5	CAISDFDRSSNQPQHF
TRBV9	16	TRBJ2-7	CASSPRQSSSSYEQYF
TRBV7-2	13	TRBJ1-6	CASSGTGNSPLHF
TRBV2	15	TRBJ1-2	CASRGDRAVDYGYTF
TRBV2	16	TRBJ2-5	CASSVGLAGGSETQYF
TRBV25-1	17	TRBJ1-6	CASSEFGGSSYNSPLHF